Below, 2 T cell receptor beta chains from the same sample are listed, as sequenced in a study of T cell responses to AZD1222 COVID-19 vaccine. Only in-frame clones appear in the TCRdb table, and some are missing; sequencing was by immunoSEQ multiplex PCR. The table shows about 110,000 clones, with 84% occurring only once. The sequencing used peripheral blood, collected on day 0 of AZD1222 vaccination. The receptors come from an adult in good health.

In its sample, this clone was seen many times. This sequence joins TRBV2 and TRBJ1-5; 8 nucleotides align to TRBD1. The J segment lost 5 bases and the V segment lost 5 bases, leaving 5 bases of the junction unmatched. Per the germline V gene, CDR1 is SNHLY and CDR2 is FYNNEI. This CDR3 region has 14 residues. The CDR3 nucleotides are TGTGCCAGCAGTCGCGGACAGGGCCATCAGCCCCAGCATTTT. This codes for CASSRGQGHQPQHF.

The V call is TRBV18, the J call TRBJ1-1; D remains ambiguous. Germline V lookup: CDR1 KGHSH, CDR2 LQKENI. The CDR3 is made up of 13 amino acids. Trimming took 3 bases from V and 6 from J, leaving 11 bases between them. The CDR3 DNA follows: TGTGCCAGCTCACCGGTCCGAAACCCTGAAGCTTTCTTT. Protein sequence: CASSPVRNPEAFF.